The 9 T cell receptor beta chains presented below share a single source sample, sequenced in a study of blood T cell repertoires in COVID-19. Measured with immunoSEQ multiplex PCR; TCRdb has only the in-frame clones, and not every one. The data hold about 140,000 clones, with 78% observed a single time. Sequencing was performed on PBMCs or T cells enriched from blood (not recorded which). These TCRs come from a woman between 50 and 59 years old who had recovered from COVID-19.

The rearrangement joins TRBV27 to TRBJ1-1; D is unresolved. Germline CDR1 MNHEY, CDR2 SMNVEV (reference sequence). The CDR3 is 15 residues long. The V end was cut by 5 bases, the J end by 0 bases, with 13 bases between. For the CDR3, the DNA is TGTGCCAGCAGTGACCCCGCCGGGATGAACACTGAAGCTTTCTTT. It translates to CASSDPAGMNTEAFF.

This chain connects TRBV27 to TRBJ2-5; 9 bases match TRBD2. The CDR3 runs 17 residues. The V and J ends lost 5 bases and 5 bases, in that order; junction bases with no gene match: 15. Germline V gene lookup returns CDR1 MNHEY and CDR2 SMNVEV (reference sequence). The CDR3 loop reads CASSKNLAGGPLETQYF. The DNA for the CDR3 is TGTGCCAGCAGTAAAAATCTCGCGGGGGGGCCTCTGGAGACCCAGTACTTC.

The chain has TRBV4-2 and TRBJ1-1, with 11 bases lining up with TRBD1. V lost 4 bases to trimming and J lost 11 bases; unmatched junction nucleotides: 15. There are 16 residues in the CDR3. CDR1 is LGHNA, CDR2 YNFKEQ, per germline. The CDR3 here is CASSRPRGQGGEEAFF. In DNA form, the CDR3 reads TGTGCCAGCAGCCGCCCCCGGGGACAGGGGGGTGAAGAGGCTTTCTTT.

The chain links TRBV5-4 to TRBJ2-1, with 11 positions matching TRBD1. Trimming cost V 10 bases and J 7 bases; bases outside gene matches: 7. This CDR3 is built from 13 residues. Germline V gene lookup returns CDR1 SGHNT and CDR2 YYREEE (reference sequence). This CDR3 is CAGGQGAVNEQFF. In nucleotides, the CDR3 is TGTGCCGGAGGACAGGGGGCGGTTAATGAGCAGTTCTTC.

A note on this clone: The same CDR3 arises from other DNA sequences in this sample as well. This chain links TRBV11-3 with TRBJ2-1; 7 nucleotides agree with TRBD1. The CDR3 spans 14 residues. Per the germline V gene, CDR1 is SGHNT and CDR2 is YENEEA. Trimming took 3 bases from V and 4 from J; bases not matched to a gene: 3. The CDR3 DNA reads TGTGCCAGCAGCTTGGCAGGGGGTTACAATGAGCAGTTCTTC. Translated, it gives CASSLAGGYNEQFF.

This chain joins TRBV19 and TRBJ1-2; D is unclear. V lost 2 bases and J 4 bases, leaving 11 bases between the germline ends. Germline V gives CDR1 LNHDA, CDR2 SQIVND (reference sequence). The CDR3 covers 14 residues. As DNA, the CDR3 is TGTGCCAGTAGTATAAACGAGCCCCTCTATGGCTACACCTTC. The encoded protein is CASSINEPLYGYTF.

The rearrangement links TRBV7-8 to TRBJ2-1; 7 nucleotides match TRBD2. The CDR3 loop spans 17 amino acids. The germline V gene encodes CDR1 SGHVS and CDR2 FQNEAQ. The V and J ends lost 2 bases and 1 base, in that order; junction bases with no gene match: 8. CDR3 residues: CASSLTGGVDSYNEQFF. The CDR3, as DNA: TGTGCCAGCAGCTTAACGGGGGGAGTAGATTCCTACAATGAGCAGTTCTTC.

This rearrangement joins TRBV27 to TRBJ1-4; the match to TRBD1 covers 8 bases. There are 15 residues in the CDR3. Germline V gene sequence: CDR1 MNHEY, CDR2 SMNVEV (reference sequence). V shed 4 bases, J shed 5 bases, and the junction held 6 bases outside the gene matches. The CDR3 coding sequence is TGTGCCAGCAGTTCTTGGACAGGGCGAAATGAAAAACTGTTTTTT. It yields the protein CASSSWTGRNEKLFF.

The CDR3 nucleotides read TGTGCCAGCTCCCAGGGGGGCCACCTGTTTTTT. Translated: CASSQGGHLFF. The rearrangement links TRBV2 to TRBJ2-2; TRBD1 might be the D (7 bases). Germline V gene data show CDR1 as SNHLY and CDR2 as FYNNEI. This CDR3 has 11 amino acids. The germline V and J ends were trimmed by 8 bases and 14 bases, with 15 bases remaining between them.